These T cell receptor beta chains were read from a single sample in a study of breast tumors, draining lymph nodes, adjacent tissues. TCRdb re-derived calls from the multiplex PCR reads in MiXCR, one entry per CDR3 protein. There are fewer than 15,000 distinct CDR3 sequences in the sample; around 50% occur only once, and over 25% lies in the top ten. Sequencing was done on a sample of tumor-adjacent breast tissue. The receptors stem from a female donor with breast cancer. Some clones in this sample may be carry-over from other donors' samples. Each CDR3 is given with its conserved first and last residue. D genes are given only for firm matches. Clone size is given for some rows only: seen once, a few or many times, or a class if the clone is expanded.

cdr3_aa cdr3_nt j_call v_call clone_size d_call
CASSPRLAGNQETQYF TGTGCCAGCAGCCCTCGACTAGCGGGGAACCAAGAGACCCAGTACTTC TRBJ2-5 TRBV3-1 many TRBD2
CASSLGTADEKLFF TGTGCCAGCAGCTTAGGGACAGCTGATGAAAAACTGTTTTTT TRBJ1-4 TRBV11-2 many .
CASSWGLDNSPLHF TGTGCCAGCAGCTGGGGACTCGATAATTCACCCCTCCACTTT TRBJ1-6 TRBV5-8 many .
CASSHSKVGGRVRREKLFF TGTGCCAGCAGTCACTCGAAGGTCGGAGGCCGGGTGAGGAGAGAAAAACTGTTTTTT TRBJ1-4 TRBV6-6 . .
CASRGRSSYNSPLHF TGTGCCAGCAGAGGAAGGAGCTCCTATAATTCACCCCTCCACTTT TRBJ1-6 TRBV6-5 many .
CASSHSIGIENIQYF TGTGCCAGCAGTCACTCGATAGGGATCGAAAACATTCAGTACTTC TRBJ2-4 TRBV6-2/TRBV6-3 . .
CAWSVNGAHNSPLHF TGTGCCTGGAGTGTAAACGGGGCTCATAATTCACCCCTCCACTTT TRBJ1-6 TRBV30 medium-sized .
CASSVGTTGTDTQYF TGTGCCAGCAGCGTAGGTACTACCGGCACAGATACGCAGTATTTT TRBJ2-3 TRBV9 many .
CASSLGQGSNQPQHF TGTGCCAGCAGTTTAGGACAGGGGAGCAATCAGCCCCAGCATTTT TRBJ1-5 TRBV27 many TRBD1
CSAREDLSRGLYEQHF TGCAGTGCTAGAGAAGATCTCTCCCGGGGCCTTTACGAGCAGCACTTC TRBJ2-7 TRBV20-1 . .
CASSLLAGGTDTQYF TGCGCCAGCAGCTTGTTAGCGGGAGGAACAGATACGCAGTATTTT TRBJ2-3 TRBV5-1 many TRBD2
CASSGAYGGQADTQYF TGCGCCAGCAGCGGGGCCTACGGGGGGCAAGCAGATACGCAGTATTTT TRBJ2-3 TRBV5-1 many .
CASSTDRYNEQFF TGTGCCAGTAGTACTGACAGATACAATGAGCAGTTCTTC TRBJ2-1 TRBV19 many .
CASSLAGARLFTDTQYF TGTGCCAGCAGCTTGGCGGGAGCCCGTCTCTTCACAGATACGCAGTATTTT TRBJ2-3 TRBV5-5 many .
CASSPTMVETQYF TGTGCCAGCAGCCCCACCATGGTAGAGACCCAGTACTTC TRBJ2-5 TRBV6-2/TRBV6-3 . .
CASSGGQGAGETQYF TGTGCCAGCAGCGGCGGACAGGGGGCGGGAGAGACCCAGTACTTC TRBJ2-5 TRBV9 . TRBD1
CASSQDSDGVTGNTIYF TGCGCCAGCAGCCAAGATTCGGACGGAGTCACTGGAAACACCATATATTTT TRBJ1-3 TRBV4-1 . .
CASTLSGVGTDEQFF TGTGCCAGCACCCTTAGCGGGGTCGGTACCGATGAGCAGTTCTTC TRBJ2-1 TRBV2 . TRBD2
CASSLGQDNSPLHF TGTGCCAGCAGCTTAGGGCAGGATAATTCACCCCTCCACTTT TRBJ1-6 TRBV7-6 medium-sized .
CASSLVGTNEKLFF TGTGCCAGCAGCTTAGTTGGAACTAATGAAAAACTGTTTTTT TRBJ1-4 TRBV7-9 few .
CASSYNRAYGYTF TGTGCCAGCAGCTATAACAGGGCCTATGGCTACACCTTC TRBJ1-2 TRBV5-6 many .
CARSRALTGDTQYF TGTGCCAGAAGCCGCGCATTGACCGGGGATACGCAGTATTTT TRBJ2-3 TRBV14 . .
CASSQDHPGFGEQYF TGCGCCAGCAGCCAAGATCACCCGGGGTTCGGCGAGCAGTACTTC TRBJ2-7 TRBV4-1 medium-sized .
CASSEGQGRETQYF TGTGCCAGCAGTGAAGGACAGGGGCGAGAGACCCAGTACTTC TRBJ2-5 TRBV2 many TRBD1
CASRGPGQGGSGANVLTF TGTGCCAGCAGGGGCCCGGGACAGGGTGGATCTGGGGCCAACGTCCTGACTTTC TRBJ2-6 TRBV6-5 many TRBD1
CASSQDLTGMGGSNQPQHF TGTGCCAGCAGCCAAGATCTGACAGGGATGGGTGGGAGCAATCAGCCCCAGCATTTT TRBJ1-5 TRBV3-1 many TRBD1
CASSQVGATGELFF TGCGCCAGCAGCCAAGTTGGGGCCACCGGGGAGCTGTTTTTT TRBJ2-2 TRBV4-1 . .
CASSVGTLENQPQHF TGTGCCAGCAGCGTAGGAACATTAGAAAATCAGCCCCAGCATTTT TRBJ1-5 TRBV9 many .
CASQRANSPLHF TGTGCCAGTCAGAGGGCAAATTCACCCCTCCACTTT TRBJ1-6 TRBV3-1 . .
CSARDIRAGKLNEQFF TGCAGTGCTAGAGATATCCGAGCGGGAAAACTAAATGAGCAGTTCTTC TRBJ2-1 TRBV20-1 medium-sized TRBD2
CASTSGDTQYF TGTGCCAGCACCTCGGGTGATACGCAGTATTTT TRBJ2-3 TRBV3-1 many .
CASSPRRDRLNYGYTF TGTGCCAGCAGTCCCAGAAGGGACAGGCTAAACTATGGCTACACCTTC TRBJ1-2 TRBV12-3/TRBV12-4 . TRBD1